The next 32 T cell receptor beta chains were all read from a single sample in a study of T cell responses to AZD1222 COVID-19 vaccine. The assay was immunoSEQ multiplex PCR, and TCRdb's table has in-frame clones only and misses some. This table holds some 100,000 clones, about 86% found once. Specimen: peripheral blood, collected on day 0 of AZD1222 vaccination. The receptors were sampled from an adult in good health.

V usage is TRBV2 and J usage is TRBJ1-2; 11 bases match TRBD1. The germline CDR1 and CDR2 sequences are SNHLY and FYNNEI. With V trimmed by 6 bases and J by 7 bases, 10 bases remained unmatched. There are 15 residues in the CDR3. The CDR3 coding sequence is TGTGCCAGCAGGGGGAGCCGGGACAGGGGGTTTGGCTACACCTTC. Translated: CASRGSRDRGFGYTF.

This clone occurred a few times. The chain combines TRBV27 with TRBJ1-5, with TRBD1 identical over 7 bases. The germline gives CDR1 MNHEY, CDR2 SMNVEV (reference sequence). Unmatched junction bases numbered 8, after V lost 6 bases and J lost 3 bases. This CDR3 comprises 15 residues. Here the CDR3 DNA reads TGTGCCAGCAGCCAATCCGGACAGGCCAATCAGCCCCAGCATTTT. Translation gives CASSQSGQANQPQHF.

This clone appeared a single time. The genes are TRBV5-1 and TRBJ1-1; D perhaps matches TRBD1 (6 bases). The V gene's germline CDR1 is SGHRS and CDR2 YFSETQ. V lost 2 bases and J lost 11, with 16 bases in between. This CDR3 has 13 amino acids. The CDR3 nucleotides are TGCGCCAGCAGCTTTGGACAGTCGGAGGTTGCTTTCTTT. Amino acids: CASSFGQSEVAFF.

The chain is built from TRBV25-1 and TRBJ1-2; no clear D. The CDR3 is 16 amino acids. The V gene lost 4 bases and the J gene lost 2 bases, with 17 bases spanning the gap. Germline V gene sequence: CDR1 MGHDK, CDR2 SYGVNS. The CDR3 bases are TGTGCCAGCAGTGGCGGTGGCTCTCCTCCAAACTATGGCTACACCTTC. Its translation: CASSGGGSPPNYGYTF.

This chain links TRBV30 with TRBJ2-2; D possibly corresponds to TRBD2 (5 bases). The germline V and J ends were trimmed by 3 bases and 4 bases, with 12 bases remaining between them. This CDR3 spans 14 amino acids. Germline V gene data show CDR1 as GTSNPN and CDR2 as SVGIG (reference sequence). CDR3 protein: CAWRLTGITGELFF. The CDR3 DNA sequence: TGTGCCTGGAGACTCACGGGGATCACCGGGGAGCTGTTTTTT.

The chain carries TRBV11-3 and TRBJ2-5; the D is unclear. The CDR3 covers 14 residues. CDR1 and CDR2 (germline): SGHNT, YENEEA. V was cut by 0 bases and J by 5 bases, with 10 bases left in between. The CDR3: CASSLDSPIETQYF. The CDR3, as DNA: TGTGCCAGCAGCTTAGATTCCCCCATCGAGACCCAGTACTTC.

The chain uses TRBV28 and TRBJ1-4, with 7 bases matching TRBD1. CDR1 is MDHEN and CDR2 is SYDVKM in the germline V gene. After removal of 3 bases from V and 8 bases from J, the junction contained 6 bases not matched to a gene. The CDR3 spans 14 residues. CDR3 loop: CASSLETGYEKLFF. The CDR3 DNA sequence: TGTGCCAGCAGTTTGGAGACAGGGTACGAAAAACTGTTTTTT.

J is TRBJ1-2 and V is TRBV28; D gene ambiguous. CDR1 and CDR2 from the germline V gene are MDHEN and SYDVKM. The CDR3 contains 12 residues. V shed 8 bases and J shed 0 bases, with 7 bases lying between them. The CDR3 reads CASWGSNYGYTF. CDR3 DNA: TGTGCCAGCTGGGGTTCTAACTATGGCTACACCTTC.

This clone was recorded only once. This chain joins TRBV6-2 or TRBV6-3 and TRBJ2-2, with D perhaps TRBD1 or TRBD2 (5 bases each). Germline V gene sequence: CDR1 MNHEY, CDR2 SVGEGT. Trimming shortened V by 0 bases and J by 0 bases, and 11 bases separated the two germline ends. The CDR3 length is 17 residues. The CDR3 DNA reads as TGTGCCAGCAGTTACTCGAAAGGGACCGCGAACACCGGGGAGCTGTTTTTT. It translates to CASSYSKGTANTGELFF.

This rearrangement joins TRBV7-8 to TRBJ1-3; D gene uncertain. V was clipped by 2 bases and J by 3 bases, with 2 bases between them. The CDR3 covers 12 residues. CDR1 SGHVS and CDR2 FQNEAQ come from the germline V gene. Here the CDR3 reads CASSLNGNTIYF. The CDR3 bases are TGTGCCAGCAGCTTAAATGGAAACACCATATATTTT.

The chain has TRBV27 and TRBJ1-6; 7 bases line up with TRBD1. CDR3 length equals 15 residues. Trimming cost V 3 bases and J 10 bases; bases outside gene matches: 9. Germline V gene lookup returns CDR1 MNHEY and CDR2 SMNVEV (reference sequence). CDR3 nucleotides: TGTGCCAGCAGTTTTATCCAGGCCAGGGGGTCACCCCTCCACTTT. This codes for CASSFIQARGSPLHF.

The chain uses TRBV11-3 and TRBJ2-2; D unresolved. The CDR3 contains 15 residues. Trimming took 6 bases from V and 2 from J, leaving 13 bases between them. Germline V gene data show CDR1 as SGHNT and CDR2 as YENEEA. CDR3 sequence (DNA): TGTGCCAGCAGTTCGCGTGCGGCCAACACCGGGGAGCTGTTTTTT. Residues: CASSSRAANTGELFF.

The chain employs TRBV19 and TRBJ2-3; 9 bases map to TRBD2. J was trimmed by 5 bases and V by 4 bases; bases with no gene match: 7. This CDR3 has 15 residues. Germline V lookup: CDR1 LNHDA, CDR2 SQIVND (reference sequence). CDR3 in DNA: TGTGCCAGTAGTAGTGCGGGAGGGCCATTAGATACGCAGTATTTT. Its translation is CASSSAGGPLDTQYF.

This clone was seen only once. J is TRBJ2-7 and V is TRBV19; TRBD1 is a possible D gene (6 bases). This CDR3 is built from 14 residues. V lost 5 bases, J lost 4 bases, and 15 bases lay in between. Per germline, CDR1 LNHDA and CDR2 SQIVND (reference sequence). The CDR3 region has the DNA TGTGCCAGTAGTGTCACAGGGCTCGAGTACGAGCAGTACTTC. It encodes CASSVTGLEYEQYF.

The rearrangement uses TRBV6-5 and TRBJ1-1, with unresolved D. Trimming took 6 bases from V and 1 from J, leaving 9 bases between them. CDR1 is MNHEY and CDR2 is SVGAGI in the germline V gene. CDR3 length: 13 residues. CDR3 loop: CASSSRPNTEAFF. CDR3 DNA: TGTGCCAGCAGCTCCCGGCCGAACACTGAAGCTTTCTTT.

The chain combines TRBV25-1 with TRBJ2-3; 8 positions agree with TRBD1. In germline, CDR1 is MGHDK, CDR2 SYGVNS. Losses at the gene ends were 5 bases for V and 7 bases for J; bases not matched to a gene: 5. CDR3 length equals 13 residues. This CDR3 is CASSSTGVHTQYF. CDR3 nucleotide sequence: TGTGCCAGCAGTTCGACAGGGGTACATACGCAGTATTTT.

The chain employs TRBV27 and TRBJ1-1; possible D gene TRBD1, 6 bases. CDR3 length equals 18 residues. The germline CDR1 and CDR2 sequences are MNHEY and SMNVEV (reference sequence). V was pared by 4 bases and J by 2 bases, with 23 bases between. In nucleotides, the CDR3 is TGTGCCAGCAGTTCCCTCGGATTCCTGGGGGGCATTAACACTGAAGCTTTCTTT. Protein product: CASSSLGFLGGINTEAFF.

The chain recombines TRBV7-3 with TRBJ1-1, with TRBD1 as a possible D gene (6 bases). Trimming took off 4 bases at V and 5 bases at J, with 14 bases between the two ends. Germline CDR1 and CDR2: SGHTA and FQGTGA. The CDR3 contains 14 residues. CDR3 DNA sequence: TGTGCCAGCAGCTCCGGGAGGGGGAATACTGAAGCTTTCTTT. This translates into CASSSGRGNTEAFF.

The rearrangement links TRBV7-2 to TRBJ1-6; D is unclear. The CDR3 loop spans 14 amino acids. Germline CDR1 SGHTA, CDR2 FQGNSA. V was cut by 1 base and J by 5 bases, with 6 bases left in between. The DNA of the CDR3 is TGTGCCAGCAGCTTAGGACAAAATAATTCACCCCTCCACTTT. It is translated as CASSLGQNNSPLHF.

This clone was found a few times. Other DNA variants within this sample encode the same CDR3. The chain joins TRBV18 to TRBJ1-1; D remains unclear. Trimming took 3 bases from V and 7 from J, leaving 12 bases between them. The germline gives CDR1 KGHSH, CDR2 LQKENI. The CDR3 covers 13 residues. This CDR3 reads CASSPSGRFEAFF. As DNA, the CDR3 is TGTGCCAGCTCACCTTCTGGACGGTTTGAAGCTTTCTTT.

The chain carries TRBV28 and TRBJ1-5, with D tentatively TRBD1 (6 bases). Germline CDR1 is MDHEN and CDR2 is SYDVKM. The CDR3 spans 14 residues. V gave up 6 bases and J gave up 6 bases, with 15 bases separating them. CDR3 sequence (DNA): TGTGCCAGCAGGGGAGGGGGGACCAGTCAGCCCCAGCATTTT. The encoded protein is CASRGGGTSQPQHF.

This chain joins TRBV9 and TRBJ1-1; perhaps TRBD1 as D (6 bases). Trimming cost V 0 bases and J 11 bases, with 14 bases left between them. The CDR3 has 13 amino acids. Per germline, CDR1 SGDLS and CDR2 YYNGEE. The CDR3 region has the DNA TGTGCCAGCAGCGTAGGGGGGGCTGAGCAGGCTTTCTTT. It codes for CASSVGGAEQAFF.

The CDR3 bases are TGTGCCAGCAGCTTAGCGATGGCTAATGAAAAACTGTTTTTT. Its protein is CASSLAMANEKLFF. The rearrangement joins TRBV7-9 to TRBJ1-4; no definite D call. Germline assignment: CDR1 SEHNR and CDR2 FQNEAQ (reference sequence). The CDR3 is 14 residues long. Trimming took off 0 bases at V and 3 bases at J, with 5 bases between the two ends.

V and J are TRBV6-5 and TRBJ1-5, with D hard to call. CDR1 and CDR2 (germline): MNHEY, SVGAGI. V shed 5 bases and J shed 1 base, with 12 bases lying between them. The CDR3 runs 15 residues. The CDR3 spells CASSPGPLSNQPQHF. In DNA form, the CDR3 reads TGTGCCAGCAGTCCGGGCCCCTTGAGCAATCAGCCCCAGCATTTT.

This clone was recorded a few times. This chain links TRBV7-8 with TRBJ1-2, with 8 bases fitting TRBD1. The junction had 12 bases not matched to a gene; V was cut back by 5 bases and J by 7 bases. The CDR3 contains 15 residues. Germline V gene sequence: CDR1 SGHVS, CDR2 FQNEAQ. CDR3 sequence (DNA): TGTGCCAGCAGCACCCAGGACAGGGTGGAAGGTGGCTACACCTTC. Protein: CASSTQDRVEGGYTF.

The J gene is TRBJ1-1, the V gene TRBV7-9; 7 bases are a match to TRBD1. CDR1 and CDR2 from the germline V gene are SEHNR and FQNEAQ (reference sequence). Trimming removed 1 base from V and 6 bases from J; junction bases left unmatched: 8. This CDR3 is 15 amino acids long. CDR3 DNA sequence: TGTGCCAGCAGCTTAGGAGGTCAGGGGGGCTCTGAAGCTTTCTTT. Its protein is CASSLGGQGGSEAFF.

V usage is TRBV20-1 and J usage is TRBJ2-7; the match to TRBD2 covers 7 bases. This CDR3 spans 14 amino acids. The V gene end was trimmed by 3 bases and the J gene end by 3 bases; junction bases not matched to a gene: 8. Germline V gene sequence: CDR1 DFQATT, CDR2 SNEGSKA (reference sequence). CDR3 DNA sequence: TGCAGTGCTAGTCCCGGGACTATGGACTACGAGCAGTACTTC. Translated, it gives CSASPGTMDYEQYF.

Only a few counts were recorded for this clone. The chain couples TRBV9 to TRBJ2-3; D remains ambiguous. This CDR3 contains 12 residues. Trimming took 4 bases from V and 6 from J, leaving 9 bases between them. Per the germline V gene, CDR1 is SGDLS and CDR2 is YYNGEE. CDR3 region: CASSLTEDTQYF. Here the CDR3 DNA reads TGTGCCAGCAGCCTGACGGAGGATACGCAGTATTTT. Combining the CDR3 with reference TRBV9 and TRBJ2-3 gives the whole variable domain DSGVTQTPKHLITATGQRVTLRCSPRSGDLSVYWYQQSLDQGLQFLIQYYNGEERAKGNILERFSAQQFPDLHSELNLSSLELGDSALYFCASSLTEDTQYFGPGTRLTVL.

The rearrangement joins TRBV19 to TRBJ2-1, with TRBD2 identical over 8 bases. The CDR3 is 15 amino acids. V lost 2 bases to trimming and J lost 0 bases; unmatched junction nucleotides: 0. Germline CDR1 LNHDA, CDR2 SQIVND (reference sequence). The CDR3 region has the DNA TGTGCCAGTAGTATAAGCGGGAGCTCCTACAATGAGCAGTTCTTC. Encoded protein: CASSISGSSYNEQFF. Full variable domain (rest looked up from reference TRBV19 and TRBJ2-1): DGGITQSPKYLFRKEGQNVTLSCEQNLNHDAMYWYRQDPGQGLRLIYYSQIVNDFQKGDIAEGYSVSREKKESFPLTVTSAQKNPTAFYLCASSISGSSYNEQFFGPGTRLTVL.

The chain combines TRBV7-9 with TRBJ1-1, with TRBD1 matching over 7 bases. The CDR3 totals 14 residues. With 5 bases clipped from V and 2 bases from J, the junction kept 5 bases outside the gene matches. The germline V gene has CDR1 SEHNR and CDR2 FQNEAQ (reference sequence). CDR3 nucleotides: TGTGCCAGCAGCCGGGACAGCGATAACACTGAAGCTTTCTTT. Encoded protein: CASSRDSDNTEAFF.

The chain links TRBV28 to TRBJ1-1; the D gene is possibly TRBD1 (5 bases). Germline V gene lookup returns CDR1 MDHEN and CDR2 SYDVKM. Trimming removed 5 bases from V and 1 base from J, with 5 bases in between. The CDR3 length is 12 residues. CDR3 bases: TGTGCCAGCAGTAGGGGGAACACTGAAGCTTTCTTT. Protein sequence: CASSRGNTEAFF.

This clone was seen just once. This CDR3 is CSVEGLAEEEYNEQFF. The DNA of the CDR3 is TGCAGCGTTGAGGGACTAGCGGAGGAGGAATACAATGAGCAGTTCTTC. The chain has TRBV29-1 and TRBJ2-1, with 11 bases lining up with TRBD2. The CDR3 has 16 residues. V lost 3 bases, J lost 4 bases, and 8 bases stayed unmatched. Per the germline V gene, CDR1 is SQVTM and CDR2 is ANQGSEA.